These 6 T cell receptor beta chains share one sample of origin, sequenced in a study of shared clonotypes between healthy human individuals. Libraries were prepared by immunoSEQ multiplex PCR; TCRdb keeps only in-frame clonotypes and omits some of them. Among 2 million to 2.5 million clones, roughly 93% were seen once, and the ten largest hold under 0.45%. Sequencing was done on a sample of naive CD4+ T cells from PBMCs. Subset specified: CD45RA+ positively selected. These receptor sequences come from a young man in good health. Some clones in this sample may be carry-over from other donors' samples.

The chain is built from TRBV14 and TRBJ2-7; a weak D match, TRBD1 (5 bases). Deletions cut 2 bases from V and 7 bases from J, with 12 bases between. Looked up from germline, CDR1 is SGHDN and CDR2 is FVKESK. This CDR3 is built from 13 residues. CDR3: CASSQQQAGEQYF. The CDR3 nucleotides are TGTGCCAGCAGCCAACAACAGGCTGGGGAGCAGTACTTC. The full variable domain, completed using reference TRBV14 and TRBJ2-7, is EAGVTQFPSHSVIEKGQTVTLRCDPISGHDNLYWYRRVMGKEIKFLLHFVKESKQDESGMPNNRFLAERTGGTYSTLKVQPAELEDSGVYFCASSQQQAGEQYFGPGTRLTVT.

This clone has only one observation. The chain joins TRBV5-1 to TRBJ1-4; 7 nucleotides match TRBD1. The J segment lost 4 bases and the V segment lost 4 bases, leaving 7 bases of the junction unmatched. The CDR3 is 15 amino acids. CDR1 is SGHRS, CDR2 YFSETQ, per germline. The CDR3 is CASSAGDSRNEKLFF. The CDR3 DNA is TGCGCCAGCAGCGCCGGGGACAGCCGTAATGAAAAACTGTTTTTT.

CDR3 in DNA: TGTGCCAGCAGTCACTACAGGGGGAGTGGGCCCCAGCATTTT. Translated: CASSHYRGSGPQHF. The genes are TRBV28 and TRBJ1-5; 8 nucleotides agree with TRBD1. Trimming removed 5 bases from V and 9 bases from J; junction bases left unmatched: 9. There are 14 residues in the CDR3. Germline loops: CDR1 MDHEN, CDR2 SYDVKM.

This clone was counted once. The CDR3 region is CASSQGGRDLYGYTF. For the CDR3, the DNA is TGTGCCAGCAGCCAAGGGGGCAGGGACTTATATGGCTACACCTTC. The chain combines TRBV4-2 with TRBJ1-2, with D possibly being TRBD1 (5 bases). V lost 1 base to trimming and J lost 5 bases, with 14 bases between them. Germline V lookup: CDR1 LGHNA, CDR2 YNFKEQ. The CDR3 spans 15 residues.

V usage is TRBV5-1 and J usage is TRBJ2-1, with TRBD1 matching over 7 bases. In germline, CDR1 is SGHRS, CDR2 YFSETQ. CDR3 size: 15 residues. The V segment lost 0 bases and the J segment 3 bases; nucleotides outside the gene matches: 3. The CDR3 is CASSLADRHYNEQFF. CDR3 bases: TGCGCCAGCAGCTTGGCGGACAGGCACTACAATGAGCAGTTCTTC.

V usage is TRBV18 and J usage is TRBJ2-1; TRBD2 matches at 11 bases. Germline V lookup: CDR1 KGHSH, CDR2 LQKENI. The CDR3 spans 16 residues. With 4 bases clipped from V and 6 bases from J, the junction kept 8 bases outside the gene matches. This CDR3 is CASSQSVGTSGNEQFF. In DNA, the CDR3 is TGTGCCAGCTCACAAAGCGTCGGGACTAGCGGCAATGAGCAGTTCTTC. The whole variable domain, remainder taken from reference TRBV18 and TRBJ2-1, is NAGVMQNPRHLVRRRGQEARLRCSPMKGHSHVYWYRQLPEEGLKFMVYLQKENIIDESGMPKERFSAEFPKEGPSILRIQQVVRGDSAAYFCASSQSVGTSGNEQFFGPGTRLTVL.